This TCR beta chain was obtained from a study of blood T cell repertoires in COVID-19 (dated by TCRdb to 2018 to 2021). Context from the whole study: The collaborator samples originated in the United States, Italy and Spain and spanned the acute and convalescent phases of COVID-19. Samples were obtained from the ongoing ImmuneRACE study (first 160 participants) and from some 1,300 subjects provided by 6 global collaborators. Where HLA class I and class II types were available, the types were taken from metadata supplied by the sample provider, not from assay-based typing. The material from the prospective study consisted of cDNA or gDNA derived from T cells, B-cell-depleted T cells, or PBMCs. The dataset comprised deeply sampled blood TCRbeta repertoires from subjects exposed to, actively infected with, or recovered from COVID-19. The repertoires were released in a freely available public database meant as a resource for research on the immune response to SARS-CoV-2. A de-identified subject ID, COVID-19 status, age in years and sex were almost always included in the sample metadata.

TCRbeta CDR3 regions were amplified from genomic DNA by means of the immunoSEQ Assay, a bias-controlled multiplex PCR. The authors processed their data as follows. The number of nucleated cells in each sample was estimated by amplification of reference gene primers within the assay. Sequence reads were collapsed and filtered to measure the absolute abundance of every unique TCRbeta CDR3 rearrangement. For each sample, productive Simpson clonality was calculated as the square root of Simpson's diversity index across productive rearrangements. Drawn from immuneACCESS, this table holds only the in-frame rearrangements with V and J called that TCRdb kept. Clones are partly lost; checked studies trace under half to an unresolved V gene and leave the rest unexplained. Clone size and V and J calls were adopted from that table, with D and trimming inferred from the DNA. This sample is represented by 120,000 to 150,000 clones; around three quarters of them were singletons. Jointly, the top ten make up 10% to 15% of the sample.

Broad study findings and their caveats: The amount of clinical and demographic metadata varied by source and participant and was provided uncurated.

Collaborating institutions collected whole blood in K2EDTA tubes following their own protocols. For TCRbeta analysis, collaborator samples were shipped as frozen whole blood, as isolated PBMCs, or as DNA extracted from either sample type. CDR1 SGHDT and CDR2 YYEEEE are derived from the germline V gene. V has 0 bases trimmed and J has 1 base trimmed; junction bases matching no gene number 7. There are 17 amino acids in the CDR3, from cysteine to phenylalanine inclusive. Of the read, only the CDR3 DNA is kept; its 51 bases are in frame from base 1. Comments on this clone: The target of this receptor is not known. Base qualities are not provided; no much larger clone lies one nucleotide away.

The specimen was peripheral blood. The chain employs TRBV5-6 and TRBJ2-5; 9 bases in the junction line up with TRBD2. The receptor was derived from an elderly man with acute or convalescent COVID-19. The CDR3 corresponds to CASSLVIAGERQETQYF. The sequenced DNA is TGTGCCAGCAGCTTGGTAATAGCGGGGGAACGCCAAGAGACCCAGTACTTC.